This T cell receptor (beta chain) was sequenced in a study of blood T cell repertoires in COVID-19. Per the study methods: Cell counts per sample came from amplifying reference gene primers. The assay was immunoSEQ multiplex PCR, and TCRdb's table has in-frame clones only and misses some. Clone size and the V and J calls come from that table; the DNA yielded D and trimming. The sample records fewer than 200,000 clones, 86% being singletons. Trimming shortened V by 4 bases and J by 2 bases, and 15 bases separated the two germline ends. This CDR3 region has 15 residues. CDR1 is MNHEY, CDR2 SMNVEV, per germline (reference sequence).

J is TRBJ2-7 and V is TRBV27, with TRBD1 as a possible D gene (6 bases). Sequences were obtained from peripheral blood. The origin of this receptor is a man aged 50-60 years with active or convalescent COVID-19. The CDR3 loop reads CASSSHRVSTYEQYF. The CDR3 region has the DNA TGTGCCAGCAGTTCCCACAGGGTTTCCACCTACGAGCAGTACTTC.